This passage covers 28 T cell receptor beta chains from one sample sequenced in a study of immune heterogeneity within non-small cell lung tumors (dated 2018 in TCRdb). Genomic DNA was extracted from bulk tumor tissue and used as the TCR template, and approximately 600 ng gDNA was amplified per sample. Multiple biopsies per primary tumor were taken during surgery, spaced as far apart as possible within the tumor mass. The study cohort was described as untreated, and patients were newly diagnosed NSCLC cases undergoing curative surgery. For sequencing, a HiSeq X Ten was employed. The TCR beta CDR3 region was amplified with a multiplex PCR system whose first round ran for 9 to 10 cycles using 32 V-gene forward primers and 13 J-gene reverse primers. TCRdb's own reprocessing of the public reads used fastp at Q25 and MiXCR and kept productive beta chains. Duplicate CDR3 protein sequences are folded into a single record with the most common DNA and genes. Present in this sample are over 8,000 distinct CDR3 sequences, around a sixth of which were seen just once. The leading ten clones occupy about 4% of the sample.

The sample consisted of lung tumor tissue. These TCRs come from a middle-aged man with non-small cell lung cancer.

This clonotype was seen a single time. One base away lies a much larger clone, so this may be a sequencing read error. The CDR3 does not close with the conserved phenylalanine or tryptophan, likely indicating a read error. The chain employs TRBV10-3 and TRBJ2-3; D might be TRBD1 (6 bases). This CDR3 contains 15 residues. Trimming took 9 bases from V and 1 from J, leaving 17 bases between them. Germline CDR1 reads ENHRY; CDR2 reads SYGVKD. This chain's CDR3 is CAMTGAPEGTDTQYI. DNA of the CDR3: TGTGCCATGACAGGAGCCCCCGAGGGCACAGATACGCAGTATATT.

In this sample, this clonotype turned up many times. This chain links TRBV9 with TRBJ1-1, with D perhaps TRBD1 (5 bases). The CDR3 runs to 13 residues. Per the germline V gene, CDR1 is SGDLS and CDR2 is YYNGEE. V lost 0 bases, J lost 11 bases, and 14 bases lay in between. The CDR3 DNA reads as TGTGCCAGCAGCGTAGGGCCGGGACCGGTTGCTTTCTTT. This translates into CASSVGPGPVAFF. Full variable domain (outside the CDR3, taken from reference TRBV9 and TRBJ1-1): DSGVTQTPKHLITATGQRVTLRCSPRSGDLSVYWYQQSLDQGLQFLIQYYNGEERAKGNILERFSAQQFPDLHSELNLSSLELGDSALYFCASSVGPGPVAFFGQGTRLTVV.

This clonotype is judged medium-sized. The CDR3 loop reads CASSPAGGPGELFF. The CDR3 DNA sequence: TGTGCCAGCAGCCCGGCAGGGGGGCCCGGGGAGCTGTTTTTT. This chain links TRBV28 with TRBJ2-2, with TRBD1 as a possible D gene (7 bases). Germline V gene sequence: CDR1 MDHEN, CDR2 SYDVKM. The CDR3 totals 14 residues. The V end was cut by 6 bases, the J end by 6 bases, with 14 bases between.

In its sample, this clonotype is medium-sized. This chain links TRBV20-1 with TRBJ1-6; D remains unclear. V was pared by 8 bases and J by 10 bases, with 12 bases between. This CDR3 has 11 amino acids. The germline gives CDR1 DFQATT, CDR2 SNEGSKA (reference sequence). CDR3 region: CSTGSLSPLHF. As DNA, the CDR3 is TGCAGTACCGGGAGCCTATCACCCCTCCACTTT.

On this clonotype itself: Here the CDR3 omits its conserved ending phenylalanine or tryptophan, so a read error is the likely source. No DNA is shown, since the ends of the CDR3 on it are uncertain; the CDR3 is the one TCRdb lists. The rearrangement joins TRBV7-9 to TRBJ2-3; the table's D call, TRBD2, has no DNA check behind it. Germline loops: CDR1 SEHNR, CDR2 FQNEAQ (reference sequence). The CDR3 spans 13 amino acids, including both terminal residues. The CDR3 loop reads CASSLWTSKYFGP.

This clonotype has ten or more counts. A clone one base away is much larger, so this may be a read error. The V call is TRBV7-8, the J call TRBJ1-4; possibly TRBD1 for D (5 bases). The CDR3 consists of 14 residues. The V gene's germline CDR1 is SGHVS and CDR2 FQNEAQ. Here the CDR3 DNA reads TGTGCCAGCAGCTACAGAGGGGTTAATGAAAGACTGTTTTTT. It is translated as CASSYRGVNERLFF.

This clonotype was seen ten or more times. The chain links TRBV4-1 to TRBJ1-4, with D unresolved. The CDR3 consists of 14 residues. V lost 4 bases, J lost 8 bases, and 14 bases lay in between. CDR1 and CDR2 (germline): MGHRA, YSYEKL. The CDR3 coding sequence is TGCGCCAGCAGCCGTACTAGCCCGGGAGAAAAACTGTTTTTT. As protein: CASSRTSPGEKLFF.

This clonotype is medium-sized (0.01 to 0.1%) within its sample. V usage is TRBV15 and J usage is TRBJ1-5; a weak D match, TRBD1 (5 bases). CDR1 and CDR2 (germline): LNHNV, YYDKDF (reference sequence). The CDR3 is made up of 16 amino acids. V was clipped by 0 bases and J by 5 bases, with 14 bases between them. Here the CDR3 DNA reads TGTGCCACCAGCAGAGATGTGGGGGAAGGTGATCAGCCCCAGCATTTT. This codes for CATSRDVGEGDQPQHF.

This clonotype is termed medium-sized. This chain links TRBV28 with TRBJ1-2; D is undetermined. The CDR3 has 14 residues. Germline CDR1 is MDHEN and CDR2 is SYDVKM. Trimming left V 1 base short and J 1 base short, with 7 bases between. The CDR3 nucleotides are TGTGCCAGCAGTTTATTCGAGGTTAACTATGGCTACACCTTC. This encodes CASSLFEVNYGYTF.

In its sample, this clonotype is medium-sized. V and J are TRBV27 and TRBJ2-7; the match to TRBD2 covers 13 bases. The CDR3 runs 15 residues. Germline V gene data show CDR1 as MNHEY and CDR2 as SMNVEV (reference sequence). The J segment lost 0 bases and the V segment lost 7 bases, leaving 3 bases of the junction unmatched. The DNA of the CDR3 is TGTGCCAGCACTAGACTAGCGGGGGGCTCCTACGAGCAGTACTTC. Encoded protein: CASTRLAGGSYEQYF.

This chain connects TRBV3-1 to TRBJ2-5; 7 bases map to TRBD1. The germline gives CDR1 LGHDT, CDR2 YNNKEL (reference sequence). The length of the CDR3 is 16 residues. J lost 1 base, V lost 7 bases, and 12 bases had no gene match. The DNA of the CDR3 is TGTGCCAGCATCCCTCGACAGGGTGGGGCCCAAGAGACCCAGTACTTC. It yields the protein CASIPRQGGAQETQYF.

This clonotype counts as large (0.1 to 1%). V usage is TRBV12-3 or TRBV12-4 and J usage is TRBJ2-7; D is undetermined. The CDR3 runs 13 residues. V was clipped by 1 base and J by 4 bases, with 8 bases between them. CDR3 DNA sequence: TGTGCCAGCAGTTTAGTTACTATATACGAGCAGTACTTC. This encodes CASSLVTIYEQYF.

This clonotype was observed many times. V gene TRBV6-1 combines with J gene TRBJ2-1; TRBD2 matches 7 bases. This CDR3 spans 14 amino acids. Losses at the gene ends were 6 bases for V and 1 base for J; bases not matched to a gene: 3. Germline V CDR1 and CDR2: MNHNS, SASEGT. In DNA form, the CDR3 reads TGTGCCAGCAGCCTCGGGGGGTCCTACAATGAGCAGTTCTTC. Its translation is CASSLGGSYNEQFF.

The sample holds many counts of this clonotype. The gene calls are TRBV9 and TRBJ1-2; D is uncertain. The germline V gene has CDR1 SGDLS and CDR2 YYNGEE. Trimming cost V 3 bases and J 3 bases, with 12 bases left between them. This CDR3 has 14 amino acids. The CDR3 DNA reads TGTGCCAGCAGCGGGCTCGAGGTTTACTATGGCTACACCTTC. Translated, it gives CASSGLEVYYGYTF.

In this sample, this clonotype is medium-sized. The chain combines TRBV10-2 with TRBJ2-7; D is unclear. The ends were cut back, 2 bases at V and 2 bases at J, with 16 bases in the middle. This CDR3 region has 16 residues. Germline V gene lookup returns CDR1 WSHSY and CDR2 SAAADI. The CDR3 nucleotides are TGCGCCAGCAGTGAGAACCCTACGGACCTCCCCTACGAGCAGTACTTC. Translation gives CASSENPTDLPYEQYF.

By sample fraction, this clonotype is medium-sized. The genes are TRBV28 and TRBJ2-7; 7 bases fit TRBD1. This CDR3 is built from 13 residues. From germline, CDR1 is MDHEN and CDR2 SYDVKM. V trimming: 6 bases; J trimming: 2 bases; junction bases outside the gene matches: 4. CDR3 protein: CASRGTDAYEQYF. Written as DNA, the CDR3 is TGTGCCAGCAGGGGGACAGACGCCTACGAGCAGTACTTC.

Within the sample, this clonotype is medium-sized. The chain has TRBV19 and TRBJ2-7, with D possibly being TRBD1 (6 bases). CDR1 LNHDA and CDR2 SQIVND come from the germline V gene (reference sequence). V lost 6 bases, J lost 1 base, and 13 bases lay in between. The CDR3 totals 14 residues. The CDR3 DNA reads TGTGCCAGTAGGCAGGGGTTCTCTTCCTACGAGCAGTACTTC. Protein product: CASRQGFSSYEQYF.

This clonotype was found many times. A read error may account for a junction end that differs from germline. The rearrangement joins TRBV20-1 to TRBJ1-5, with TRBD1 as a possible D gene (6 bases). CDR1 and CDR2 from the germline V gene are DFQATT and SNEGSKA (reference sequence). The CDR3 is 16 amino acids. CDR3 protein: CSARGPQGAGNQPQHF. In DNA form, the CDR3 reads TGCAGTGCCAGAGGGCCACAGGGTGCGGGCAATCAGCCCCAGCATTTT.

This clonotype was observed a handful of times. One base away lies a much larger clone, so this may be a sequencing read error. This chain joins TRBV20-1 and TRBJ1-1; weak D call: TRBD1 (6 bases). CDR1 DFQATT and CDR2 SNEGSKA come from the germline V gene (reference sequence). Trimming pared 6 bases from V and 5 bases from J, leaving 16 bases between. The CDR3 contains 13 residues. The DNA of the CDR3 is TGCAGTGCCCCTGATCCAGGGGATACTGAAGCTTTCTTT. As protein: CSAPDPGDTEAFF.

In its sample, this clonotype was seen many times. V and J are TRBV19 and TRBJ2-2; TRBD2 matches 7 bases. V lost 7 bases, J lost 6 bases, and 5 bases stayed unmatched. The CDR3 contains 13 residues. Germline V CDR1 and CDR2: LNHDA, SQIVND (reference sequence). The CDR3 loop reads CASTPLASGELFF. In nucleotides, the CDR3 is TGTGCCAGTACTCCACTAGCGTCCGGGGAGCTGTTTTTT.

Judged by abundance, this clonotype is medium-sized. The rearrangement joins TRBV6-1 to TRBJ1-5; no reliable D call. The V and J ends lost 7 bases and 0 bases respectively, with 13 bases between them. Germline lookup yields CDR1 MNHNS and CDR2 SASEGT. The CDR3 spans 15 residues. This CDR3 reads CASTPGKNSNQPQHF. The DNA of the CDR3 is TGTGCCAGCACCCCCGGGAAGAATAGCAATCAGCCCCAGCATTTT.

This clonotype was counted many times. CDR3 sequence reads: CASSRQGANEQFF. The CDR3 nucleotides read TGTGCCAGCAGCCGACAGGGGGCCAATGAGCAGTTCTTC. J is TRBJ2-1 and V is TRBV6-1; the match to TRBD1 covers 10 bases. Germline lookup yields CDR1 MNHNS and CDR2 SASEGT. J was trimmed by 6 bases and V by 6 bases; bases with no gene match: 2. The CDR3 is made up of 13 amino acids.

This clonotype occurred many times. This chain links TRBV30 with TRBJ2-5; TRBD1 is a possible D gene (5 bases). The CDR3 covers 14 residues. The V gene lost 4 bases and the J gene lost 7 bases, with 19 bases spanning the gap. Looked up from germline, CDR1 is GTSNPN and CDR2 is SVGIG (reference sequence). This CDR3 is CAWTRGQGGGTQYF. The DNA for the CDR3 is TGTGCCTGGACAAGGGGTCAGGGTGGCGGGACCCAGTACTTC.

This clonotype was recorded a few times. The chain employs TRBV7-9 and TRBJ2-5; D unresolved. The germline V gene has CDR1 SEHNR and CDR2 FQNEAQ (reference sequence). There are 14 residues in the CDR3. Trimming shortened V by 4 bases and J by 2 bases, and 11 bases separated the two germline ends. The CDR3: CASSSYTIQETQYF. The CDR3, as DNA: TGTGCCAGCAGCTCCTACACCATACAAGAGACCCAGTACTTC.

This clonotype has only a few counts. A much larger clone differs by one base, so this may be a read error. Written as DNA, the CDR3 is TGTGCCACCATCAGAGGATCAGAACGGTTAGGCGGCTACACCTTC. Protein: CATIRGSERLGGYTF. The chain combines TRBV15 with TRBJ1-2; D gene ambiguous. Germline CDR1 is LNHNV and CDR2 is YYDKDF (reference sequence). The CDR3 length is 15 residues.

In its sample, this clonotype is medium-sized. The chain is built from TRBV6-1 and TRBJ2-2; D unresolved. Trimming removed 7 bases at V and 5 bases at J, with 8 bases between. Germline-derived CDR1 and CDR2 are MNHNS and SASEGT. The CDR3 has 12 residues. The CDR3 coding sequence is TGTGCCAGCAACCTTCGGACCGGGGAGCTGTTTTTT. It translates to CASNLRTGELFF.

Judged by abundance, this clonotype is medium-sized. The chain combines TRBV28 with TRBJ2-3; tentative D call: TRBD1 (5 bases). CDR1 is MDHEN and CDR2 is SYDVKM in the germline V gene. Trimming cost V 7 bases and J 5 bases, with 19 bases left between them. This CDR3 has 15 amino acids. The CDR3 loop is CASTFVGAGLDTQYF. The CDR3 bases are TGTGCCAGCACCTTCGTTGGGGCAGGGTTAGATACGCAGTATTTT.

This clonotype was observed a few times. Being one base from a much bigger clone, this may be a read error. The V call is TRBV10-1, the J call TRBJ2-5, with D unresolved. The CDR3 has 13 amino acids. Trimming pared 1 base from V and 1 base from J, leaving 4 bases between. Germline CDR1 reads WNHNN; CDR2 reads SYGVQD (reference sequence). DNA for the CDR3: TGCGCCAGCAGTGAGTGCCCCCAAGAGACCCAGTACTTC. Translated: CASSECPQETQYF.